This T cell receptor (beta chain) stems from a study of tumor-infiltrating lymphocytes in localized non-small cell lung cancer. Looking at the study overall: Tumor tissue and non-adjacent uninvolved lung came from each patient.

Measured with immunoSEQ multiplex PCR; TCRdb has only the in-frame clones, and not every one. In the table there are about 11,000 clones, around 86% of which are singletons. Germline loops: CDR1 SQVTM, CDR2 ANQGSEA. The CDR3 extends over 12 amino acids. Deletions cut 3 bases from V and 9 bases from J, with 15 bases between. Whole-study results and caveats: Only some patients had TCR sequencing, depending on available tissue.

As regards this clone: Its antigen is unknown.

The sequencing input was uninvolved lung tissue not adjacent to the tumor. V and J are TRBV29-1 and TRBJ2-7; D remains ambiguous. The origin of this receptor is a human donor with non-small cell lung cancer. Written as DNA, the CDR3 is TGCAGCGTTGATGGTGGAGAGGCACGGCAGTACTTC. Its protein is CSVDGGEARQYF.